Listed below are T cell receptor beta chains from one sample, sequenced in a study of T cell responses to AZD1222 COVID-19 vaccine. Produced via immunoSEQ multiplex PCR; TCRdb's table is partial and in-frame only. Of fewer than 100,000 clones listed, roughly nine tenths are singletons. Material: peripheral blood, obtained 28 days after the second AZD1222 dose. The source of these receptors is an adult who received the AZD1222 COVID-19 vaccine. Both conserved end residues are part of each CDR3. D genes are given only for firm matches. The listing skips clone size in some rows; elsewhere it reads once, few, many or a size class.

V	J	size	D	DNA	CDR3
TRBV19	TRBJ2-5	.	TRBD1	TGTGCCAGTGCCGACAGGGTAGGGGTAGAGACCCAGTACTTC	CASADRVGVETQYF
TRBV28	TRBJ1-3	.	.	TGTGCCAGCAGTTTATCCTGGACGGGGGGAAACACCATATATTTT	CASSLSWTGGNTIYF
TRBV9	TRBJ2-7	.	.	TGTGCCAGCAGCGCTGGATCGGGGGTCTACGAGCAGTACTTC	CASSAGSGVYEQYF
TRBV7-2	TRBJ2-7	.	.	TGTGCCAGCAGCGCCCAACGTGGGGCCTACGAGCAGTACTTC	CASSAQRGAYEQYF
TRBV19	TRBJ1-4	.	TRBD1	TGTGCCAGTAGTACCCCTCGACAGGGGGAAGAAAAACTGTTTTTT	CASSTPRQGEEKLFF
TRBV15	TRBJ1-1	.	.	TGTGCCACCAGCAGTTCCACAATCCGGCCTGAAGCTTTCTTT	CATSSSTIRPEAFF
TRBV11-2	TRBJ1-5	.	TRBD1	TGTGCCAGCAGTCAGCGACAGGGAAAGCCCCAGCATTTT	CASSQRQGKPQHF
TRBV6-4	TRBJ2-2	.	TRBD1	TGTGCCAGCAGTGACTGGGACAGTGGGGGAACCGGGGAGCTGTTTTTT	CASSDWDSGGTGELFF
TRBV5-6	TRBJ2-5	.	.	TGTGCCAGCAGCAGCACGGGAGAGACCCAGTACTTC	CASSSTGETQYF
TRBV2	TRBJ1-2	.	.	TGTGCCAGCAGTCGTGAGACAGCTCCTAACTATGGCTACACCTTC	CASSRETAPNYGYTF
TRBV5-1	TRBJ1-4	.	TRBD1	TGCGCCAGCAGCTGGGACAGAACTAATGAAAAACTGTTTTTT	CASSWDRTNEKLFF
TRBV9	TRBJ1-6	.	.	TGTGCCAGCAGCCCGCGCGGATTCGCCGATTCACCCCTCCACTTT	CASSPRGFADSPLHF
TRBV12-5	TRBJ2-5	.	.	TGTGCTAGTGGGGGGGAGACCCAGTACTTC	CASGGETQYF
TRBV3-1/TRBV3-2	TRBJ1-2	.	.	TGTGCCAGCAGCCAAGATTTTGGGGGGGACTTCTACACCTTC	CASSQDFGGDFYTF
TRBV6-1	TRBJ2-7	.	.	TGTGCCAGCAGTGAAGCCGGCCTCTACGAGCAGTACTTC	CASSEAGLYEQYF
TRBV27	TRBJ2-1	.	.	TGTGCCAGCAGTACAGCAGCAGGGATCCAGGAGTTCTTC	CASSTAAGIQEFF
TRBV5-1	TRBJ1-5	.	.	TGCGCCAGCAGCCCGGCAGGGAAGTGGGGCCAGCCCCAGCATTTT	CASSPAGKWGQPQHF
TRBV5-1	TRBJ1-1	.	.	TGCGCCAGCAGCGTCCAGGGCCTGGGGAACACTGAAGCTTTCTTT	CASSVQGLGNTEAFF
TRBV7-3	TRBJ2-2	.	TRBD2	TGTGCCAGCAGCTTACCCCTAGCGGGGAGTACCGGGGAGCTGTTTTTT	CASSLPLAGSTGELFF
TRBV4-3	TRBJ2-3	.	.	TGCGCCAGCAGCCAAGATCCGGCACGCGGGGATACGCAGTATTTT	CASSQDPARGDTQYF
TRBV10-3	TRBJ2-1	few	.	TGTGCCATCAAGGACGTCGCCAATGAGCAGTTCTTC	CAIKDVANEQFF
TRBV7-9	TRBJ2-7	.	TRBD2	TGTGCCAGCAGCTTAGCGGACCTAGCGGGGGGGCCCCGATACGAGCAGTACTTC	CASSLADLAGGPRYEQYF
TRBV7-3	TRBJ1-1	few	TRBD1	TGTGCCAGCAGCGTAACCGGGACAGGGAACACTGAAGCTTTCTTT	CASSVTGTGNTEAFF
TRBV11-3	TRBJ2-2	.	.	TGTGCCAGCAGCGCGCAAACAGGGTGGGGCACCGGGGAGCTGTTTTTT	CASSAQTGWGTGELFF
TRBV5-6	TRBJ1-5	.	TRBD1	TGTGCCAGCAGGAACAGGGGACAGCCCCAGCATTTT	CASRNRGQPQHF
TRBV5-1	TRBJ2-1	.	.	TGCGCCAGCAGCCCCACCGGGACACTATACAATGAGCAGTTCTTC	CASSPTGTLYNEQFF
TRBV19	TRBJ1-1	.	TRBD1	TGTGCCAGTAGTATTCCCGCAAAGGACAGGATTCCAGCTTTCTTT	CASSIPAKDRIPAFF
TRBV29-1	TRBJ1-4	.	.	TGCAGCGCGGGGGGCGGCAGGGGTGGTGAAGAACTGTTTTTT	CSAGGGRGGEELFF
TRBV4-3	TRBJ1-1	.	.	TGCGCCAGCAAGGTGGGGGTAATGAACACTGAAGCTTTCTTT	CASKVGVMNTEAFF
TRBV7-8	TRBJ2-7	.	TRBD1	TGTGCCAGCAGCTTAGCTCGGACAGGGGGGACCTACGAGCAGTACTTC	CASSLARTGGTYEQYF
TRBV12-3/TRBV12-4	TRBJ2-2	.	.	TGTGCCAGCAGTTTCACCGGGGAGCTGTTTTTT	CASSFTGELFF
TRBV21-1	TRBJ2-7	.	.	TGTGCCAGCAGCAAAGTTGCCAGGGGACCAACCTACGAGCAGTACTTC	CASSKVARGPTYEQYF
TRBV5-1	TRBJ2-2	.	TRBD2	TGCGCCAGCAGCTTGGGGCTAGCGGGGAACACCGGGGAGCTGTTTTTT	CASSLGLAGNTGELFF